This T cell receptor (beta chain) comes out of a study of post-analysis software for immune sequencing data. Study information: Patients had relapsing-remitting, secondary progressive or progressive-relapsing multiple sclerosis; some lacked subtype. Points from the study as a whole: Controls had lower frequencies than patients of about 5 TRBV segments, which included TRBV5-6, TRBV5-1 and TRBV20-1.

Each TCR beta cDNA library carried unique molecular identifiers. Each CDR3 protein gets one entry after TCRdb re-called the PCR reads with MiXCR. The data contain about 200,000 distinct CDR3 sequences, over 25% of them seen just once; the ten biggest clones take up approximately 3%. This clonotype was seen a few times. Its cognate antigen is unknown. The V gene's germline CDR1 is LNHNV and CDR2 YYDKDF (reference sequence). The V end was cut by 0 bases, the J end by 2 bases, with 11 bases between. The CDR3 contains 16 residues. The clonotype originates from a girl under 18 with multiple sclerosis. The rearrangement uses TRBV15 and TRBJ2-1; possibly TRBD1 or TRBD2 for D (6 bases each). The sequenced sample was blood. CDR3 nucleotide sequence: TGTGCCACCAGCAGAGATATGGGGGGCCCCTACAATGAGCAGTTCTTC. Encoded protein: CATSRDMGGPYNEQFF.